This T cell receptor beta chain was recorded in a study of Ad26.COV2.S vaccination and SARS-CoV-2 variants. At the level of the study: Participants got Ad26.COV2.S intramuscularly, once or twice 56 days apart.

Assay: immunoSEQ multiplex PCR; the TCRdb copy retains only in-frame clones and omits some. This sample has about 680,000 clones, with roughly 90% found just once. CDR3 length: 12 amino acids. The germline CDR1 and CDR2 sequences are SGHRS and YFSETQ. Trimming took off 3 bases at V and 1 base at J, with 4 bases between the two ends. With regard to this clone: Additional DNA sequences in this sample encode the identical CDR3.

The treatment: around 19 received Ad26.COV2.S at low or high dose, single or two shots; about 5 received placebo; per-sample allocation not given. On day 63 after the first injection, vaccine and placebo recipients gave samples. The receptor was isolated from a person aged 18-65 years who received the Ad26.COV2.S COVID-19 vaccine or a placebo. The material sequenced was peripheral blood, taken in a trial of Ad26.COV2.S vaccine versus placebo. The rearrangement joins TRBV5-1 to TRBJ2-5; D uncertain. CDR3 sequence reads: CASSSSQETQYF. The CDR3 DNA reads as TGCGCCAGCAGCTCGTCCCAAGAGACCCAGTACTTC.